This T cell receptor (beta chain) was profiled in a study of blood T cell repertoires in COVID-19. Study details: T cells, B-cell-depleted T cells, or PBMCs provided the cDNA or gDNA that served as material.

Germline CDR1 and CDR2: MDHEN and SYDVKM. This CDR3 comprises 14 residues. V trimming: 6 bases; J trimming: 4 bases; junction bases outside the gene matches: 5. In the authors' workflow: Nucleated cell counts were estimated from reference gene primer amplification. Only in-frame clones appear in the TCRdb table, and some are missing; sequencing was by immunoSEQ multiplex PCR. From that table come the V and J calls and clone size; the DNA was used to work out D and trimming. Seen here are 90,000 to 110,000 clones, approximately 81% observed once, and the top ten hold 30% to 45%. Input material: peripheral blood. The chain combines TRBV28 with TRBJ1-2; TRBD1 matches 10 bases. This clonotype originated in an elderly man with acute or convalescent COVID-19. The CDR3 DNA is TGTGCCAGCAGGTCCGGGACAGGGGTCTATGGCTACACCTTC. Translated, it gives CASRSGTGVYGYTF.